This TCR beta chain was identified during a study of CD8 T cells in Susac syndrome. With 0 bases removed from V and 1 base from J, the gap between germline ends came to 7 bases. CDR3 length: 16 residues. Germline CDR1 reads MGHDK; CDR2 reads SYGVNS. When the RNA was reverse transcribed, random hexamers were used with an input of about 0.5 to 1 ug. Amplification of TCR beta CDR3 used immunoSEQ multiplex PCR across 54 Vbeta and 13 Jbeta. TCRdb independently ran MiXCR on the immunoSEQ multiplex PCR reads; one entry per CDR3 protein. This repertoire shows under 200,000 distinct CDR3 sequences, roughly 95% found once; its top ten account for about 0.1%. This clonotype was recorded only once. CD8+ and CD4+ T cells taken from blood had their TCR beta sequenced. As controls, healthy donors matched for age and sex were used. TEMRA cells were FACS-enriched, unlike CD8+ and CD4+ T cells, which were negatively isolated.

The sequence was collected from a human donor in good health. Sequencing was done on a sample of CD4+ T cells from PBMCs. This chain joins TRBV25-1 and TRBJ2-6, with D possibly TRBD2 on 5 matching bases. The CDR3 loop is CASSEYRGSGANVLTF. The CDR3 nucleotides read TGTGCCAGCAGTGAATATAGAGGGTCTGGGGCCAACGTCCTGACTTTC.